The entry below describes one T cell receptor (beta chain). This entry belongs to a study of blood T cell repertoires in COVID-19. As handled by the study authors: Amplification from reference gene primers served as the basis for estimated nucleated cell counts. The table came from immunoSEQ multiplex PCR; TCRdb's copy has only in-frame clones and leaves some out. That table gives V, J and clone size, and the DNA gave D and trimming. The sample includes roughly 190,000 clones, 70% to 90% of them seen just once. Germline V gene lookup returns CDR1 SGHTA and CDR2 FQGNSA. The CDR3 consists of 15 residues. The J segment lost 2 bases and the V segment lost 3 bases, leaving 5 bases of the junction unmatched.

The sequence was collected from a man aged 55 to 69 with active or convalescent COVID-19. This chain joins TRBV7-2 and TRBJ2-5; 8 nucleotides line up with TRBD2. The sequenced sample consisted of peripheral blood. The CDR3 spells CASSFQRGTQETQYF. CDR3 in DNA: TGTGCCAGCAGCTTTCAGCGGGGGACTCAAGAGACCCAGTACTTC.